The clone carrying this T cell receptor beta chain was seen once. Antigen unknown. A multiplex PCR was run with 60 Vbeta primers and 13 Jbeta primers. Only in-frame clones appear in the TCRdb table, and some are missing; sequencing was by immunoSEQ multiplex PCR. Of some 78,000 clones in the sample, about 68% were seen once. This specimen belongs to a study of cytomegalovirus exposure and HLA in healthy donors. Broader study findings: As was reported, the classifier diagnosed cytomegalovirus status with high specificity and sensitivity. It was reported that TCR beta sequences correctly inferred the HLA-A and HLA-B alleles for most subjects. Upon later analysis, TCR association rates were observed to vary by HLA locus, being highest for DRB1 and lowest for HLA-C.

Germline V gene lookup returns CDR1 SGHRS and CDR2 YFSETQ. The CDR3 contains 14 residues. With 4 bases clipped from V and 5 bases from J, the junction kept 4 bases outside the gene matches. The material sequenced was PBMCs. This chain uses TRBV5-1 with TRBJ2-5; 11 nucleotides align to TRBD2. The TCR was taken from a man in his forties in good health and CMV-seropositive. The CDR3 DNA is TGCGCCAGCAGCGGGATAGCGGGAGGGGAGACCCAGTACTTC. Its translation: CASSGIAGGETQYF.